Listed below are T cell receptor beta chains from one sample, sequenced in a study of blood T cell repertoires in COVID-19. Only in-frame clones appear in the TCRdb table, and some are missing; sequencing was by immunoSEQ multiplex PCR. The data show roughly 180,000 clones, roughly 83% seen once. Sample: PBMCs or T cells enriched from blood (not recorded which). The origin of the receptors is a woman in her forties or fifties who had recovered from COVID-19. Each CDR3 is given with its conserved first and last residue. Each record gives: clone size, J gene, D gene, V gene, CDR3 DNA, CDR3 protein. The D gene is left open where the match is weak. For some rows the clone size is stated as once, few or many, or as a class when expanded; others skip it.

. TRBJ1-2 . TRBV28 TGTGCCAGCAGTCCAGGGATATACGGCTACACCTTC CASSPGIYGYTF
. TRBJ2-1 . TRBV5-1 TGCGCCAGCAGCTTGGGAAGCGGAGCCTACAATGAGCAGTTCTTC CASSLGSGAYNEQFF
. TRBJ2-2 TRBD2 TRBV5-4 TGTGCCAGCAGCCGGAGCGGGATTGTTACCGGGGAGCTGTTTTTT CASSRSGIVTGELFF
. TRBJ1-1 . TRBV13 TGTGCCAGCAGGCGGTTCTCCTCGGGTTTAAACACTGAAGCTTTCTTT CASRRFSSGLNTEAFF
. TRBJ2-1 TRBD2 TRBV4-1 TGCGCCAGCAGCCAGGGACTAGCGGGGGGGAGGGAGCAGTTCTTC CASSQGLAGGREQFF
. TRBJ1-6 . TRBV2 TGTGCCAGCAGTGGATTCCGCGGACAGTCAACTAATTCACCCCTCCACTTT CASSGFRGQSTNSPLHF
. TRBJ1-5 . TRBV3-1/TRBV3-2 TGTGCCAGCAGCCCTGCATTGGGCGGCAATCAGCCCCAGCATTTT CASSPALGGNQPQHF
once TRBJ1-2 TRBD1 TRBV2 TGTGCCAGCAGTGCGCTTGGACAGGGCGCCAACTATGGCTACACCTTC CASSALGQGANYGYTF
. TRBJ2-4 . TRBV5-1 TGCGCCAGCAGCCAATTAGGGGGAGGGGAAAACATTCAGTACTTC CASSQLGGGENIQYF
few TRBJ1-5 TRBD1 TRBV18 TGTGCCAGCTCTCTACAGGGGGATCAGCCCCAGCATTTT CASSLQGDQPQHF
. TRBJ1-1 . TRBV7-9 TGTGCCAGCAGCTTAGCGGGGAGGGGTTTCTCTGAAGCTTTCTTT CASSLAGRGFSEAFF
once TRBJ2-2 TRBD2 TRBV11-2 TGTGCCAGCAGCCTAACCGGGGGGTTCACCGGGGAGCTGTTTTTT CASSLTGGFTGELFF
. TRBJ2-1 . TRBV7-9 TGTGCCAGCAGCCCAAGCGCAGCAGGGACAAGAGGGGCCTACAATGAGCAGTTCTTC CASSPSAAGTRGAYNEQFF
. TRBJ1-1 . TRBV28 TGTGCCAGCAGTAAAGGGCAGGGGATAAGGACTGAAGCTTTCTTT CASSKGQGIRTEAFF
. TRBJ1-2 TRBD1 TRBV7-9 TGTGCCAGCAGCACCGCAGGGGGCGTCTATGGCTACACCTTC CASSTAGGVYGYTF
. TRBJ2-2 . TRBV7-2 TGTGCCAGCAGCTTCGACTGGGGGGAGCTGTTTTTT CASSFDWGELFF
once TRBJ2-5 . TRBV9 TGTGCCAGCAGCATCCGGGGAGAAGAGACCCAGTACTTC CASSIRGEETQYF
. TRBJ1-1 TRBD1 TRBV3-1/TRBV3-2 TGTGCCAGCAGCCGCCGGACAGGGGGAAAGACTGAAGCTTTCTTT CASSRRTGGKTEAFF
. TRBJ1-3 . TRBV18 TGTGCCAGCTCTTCGGGATCGGGCTCTGGAAACACCATATATTTT CASSSGSGSGNTIYF
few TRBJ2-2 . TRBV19 TGTGCCAGTAGTATGGATAGGAGTAATCGCGGCACCGGGGAGCTGTTTTTT CASSMDRSNRGTGELFF
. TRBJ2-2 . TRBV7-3 TGTGCCAGCAGTTTAGTGAGGGACACCGGGGAGCTGTTTTTT CASSLVRDTGELFF
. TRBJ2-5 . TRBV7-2 TGTGCCAGCAGCTTCTACGGACAGTCCCAAGAGACCCAGTACTTC CASSFYGQSQETQYF
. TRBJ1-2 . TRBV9 TGTGCCAGCAGCGTAGAACACAGATCGGCCTACACCTTC CASSVEHRSAYTF
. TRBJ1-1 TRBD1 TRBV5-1 TGCGCCAGCAGCTCGGGACAGCCTGAAGCTTTCTTT CASSSGQPEAFF
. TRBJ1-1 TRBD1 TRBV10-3 TGTGCCATCAGTGAGTGGGGACAGACCAACACTGAAGCTTTCTTT CAISEWGQTNTEAFF
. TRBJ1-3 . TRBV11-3 TGTGCCAGCAGCCCATGGACAGAGAACACCATATATTTT CASSPWTENTIYF
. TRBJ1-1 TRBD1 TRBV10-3 TGTGCCATCAGTGAGTTAATAATACCTCAGGGGGAGAGGACTGAAGCTTTCTTT CAISELIIPQGERTEAFF
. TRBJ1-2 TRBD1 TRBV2 TGTGCCAGCAGTGACCGAGCAGGGGGCCTGGGCTACACCTTC CASSDRAGGLGYTF
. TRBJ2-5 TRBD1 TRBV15 TGTGCCACCAGCACCATAGACAGGGAAGAGACCCAGTACTTC CATSTIDREETQYF
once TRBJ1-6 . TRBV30 TGTGCCTGGAGTGTACTCCAGGCGAATTCACCCCTCCACTTT CAWSVLQANSPLHF